Below, one T cell receptor (beta chain) is given with its context. A few counts support this clonotype. Its antigen has not been determined. Base qualities are missing; no much larger clone stands one base away. Per the publication, the time point label means: pre-sensitization, week 0. Reading the label with the study, this specimen's treatment or condition is: therapeutic diphenylcyclopropenone sensitization with weekly scalp DPC. Blood at each patch-test visit was drawn before the patch test was applied. To be eligible, patients had to be aged 18 to 70, diagnosed with alopecia and judged suitable for DPC therapy, while pregnant patients were excluded. Total RNA was extracted from unfractionated whole blood collected in Tempus Blood RNA tubes. These data belong to a study of human T cells and chemical hapten exposure (dated by TCRdb to the early 2020s). About the full investigation: For sensitization, 2% DPC in acetone was applied to an approximately 2 cm by approximately 2 cm area of upper inner arm skin. Throughout the approximately 24-week study period, patients were also given weekly therapeutic DPC doses on the scalp. Patch testing was done on the upper back using Finn chambers containing 0.01% DPC, and results were scored after 6 days according to International Contact Dermatitis Research Group standards. The mostly female patient cohort included alopecia areata with under or over 50% scalp involvement, alopecia totalis and alopecia universalis. Libraries were pooled for sequencing, and per-sample TCR yields varied mainly because of small differences in library volumes within the pool. In alopecia patients, the study followed how the peripheral blood TCR repertoire changed in vivo over primary and secondary sensitization to diphenylcyclopropenone (DPC), a hapten. Blood samples were taken from patients before sensitization (week 0) and at 2, 6 and about 24 weeks after DPC sensitization. About 30 alopecia patients provided blood for TCR sequencing at one to four time points (pre-sensitization, 2, 6 and 24 weeks). General conclusions and limits of the study: Because all patients had alopecia, a presumed autoimmune disease, the immune response of the patients might differ from that of healthy individuals. Compared with pre-sensitization or healthy control sets, expanded TCRs formed significantly more large CDR3 similarity clusters, which is consistent with antigen-driven responses. No change with DPC sensitization was found in the number of TCRs above 1 in 1000 frequency, and no evidence of global repertoire structure alterations was found. Patch test score correlated positively with the number of PT1 expanded TCRs, reaching significance at thresholds 8, 16 and 32 but not at 4. After repeated subsampling, the strength of the expansion versus patch-test correlation and the threshold at which it became significant changed.

The library came from RACE. TCRdb records NextSeq 500 as the sequencer. During library preparation, unique molecular identifiers were attached to individual cDNA molecules so that TCRs could be counted in a quantitative, reproducible way. Each blood RNA sample was used to sequence both TCR alpha and TCR beta chains. Per the source publication's procedure: The median number of TCRs per sample was around 100,000, ranging from roughly 20,000 to 690,600. The Decombinator software suite was used to annotate V, J and CDR3 in the TCR reads. For PS versus PT1 abundance plots, all samples were subsampled to the same number of TCRs (28,000). TCRs were defined as expanded if absent before sensitization and observed at least eight times at the 2-week time point. TCRdb applied fastp at Q25 and MiXCR to the public reads, then kept only in-frame beta chains. Each entry is one CDR3 protein sequence, shown with its most common DNA and genes. These V and J calls derive from TCRdb rather than the authors' analysis. In this sample the table shows about 250,000 distinct CDR3 sequences, over 7.5% of which occur a single time. Roughly 1.2% of the sample is taken by the ten largest.

CDR3 length: 14 amino acids, cysteine to phenylalanine. CDR3 DNA only is kept here, 42 bases in frame from base 1. V loses 1 base, J loses 5 bases, and the germline ends lie 11 bases apart. The clonotype originates from a man aged 18 to 29 with alopecia areata. Some clones in this sample may be carry-over from other donors' samples. The sequence links TRBV12-3 or TRBV12-4 to TRBJ1-1, with the D gene not confidently named. Material: whole blood, obtained in connection with sensitization to the hapten diphenylcyclopropenone (DPC). The nucleotide sequence reads TGTGCCAGCAGTTTAGTACGGGGTCGAACTGAAGCTTTCTTT. The translation is CASSLVRGRTEAFF.